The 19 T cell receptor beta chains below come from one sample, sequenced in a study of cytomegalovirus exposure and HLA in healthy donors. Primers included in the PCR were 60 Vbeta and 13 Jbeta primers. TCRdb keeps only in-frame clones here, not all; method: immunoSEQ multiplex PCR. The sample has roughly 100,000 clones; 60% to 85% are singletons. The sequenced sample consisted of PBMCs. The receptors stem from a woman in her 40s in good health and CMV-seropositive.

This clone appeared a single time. The CDR3 nucleotides are TGTGCCAGCAGCGTACCGGCGGGGAGCCAGCCCCAGCATTTT. The encoded protein is CASSVPAGSQPQHF. The J gene is TRBJ1-5, the V gene TRBV9; the D is unclear. V was cut by 1 base and J by 7 bases, with 12 bases left in between. CDR1 is SGDLS, CDR2 YYNGEE, per germline. This CDR3 spans 14 amino acids.

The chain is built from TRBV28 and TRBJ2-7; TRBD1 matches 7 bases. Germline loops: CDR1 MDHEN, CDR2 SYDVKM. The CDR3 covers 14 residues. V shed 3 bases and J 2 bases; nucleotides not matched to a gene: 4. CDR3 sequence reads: CASSLIGTAYEQYF. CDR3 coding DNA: TGTGCCAGCAGTTTGATCGGGACAGCCTACGAGCAGTACTTC.

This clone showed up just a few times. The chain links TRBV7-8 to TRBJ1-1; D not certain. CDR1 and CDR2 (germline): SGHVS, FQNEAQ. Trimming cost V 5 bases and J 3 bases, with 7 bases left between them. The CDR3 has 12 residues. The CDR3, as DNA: TGTGCCAGCAGCATGTCCGACACTGAAGCTTTCTTT. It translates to CASSMSDTEAFF.

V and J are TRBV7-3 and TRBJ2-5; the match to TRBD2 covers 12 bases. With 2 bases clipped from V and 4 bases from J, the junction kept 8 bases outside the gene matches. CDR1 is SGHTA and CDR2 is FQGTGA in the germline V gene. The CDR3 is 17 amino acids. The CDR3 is CASSLGLAGGPGETQYF. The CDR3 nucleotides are TGTGCCAGCAGCTTAGGGCTAGCGGGGGGGCCAGGAGAGACCCAGTACTTC.

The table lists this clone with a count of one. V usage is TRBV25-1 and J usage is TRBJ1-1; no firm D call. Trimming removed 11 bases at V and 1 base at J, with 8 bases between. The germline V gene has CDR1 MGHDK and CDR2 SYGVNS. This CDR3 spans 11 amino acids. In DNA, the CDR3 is TGTGCCTCTGGCCGGAACACTGAAGCTTTCTTT. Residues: CASGRNTEAFF.

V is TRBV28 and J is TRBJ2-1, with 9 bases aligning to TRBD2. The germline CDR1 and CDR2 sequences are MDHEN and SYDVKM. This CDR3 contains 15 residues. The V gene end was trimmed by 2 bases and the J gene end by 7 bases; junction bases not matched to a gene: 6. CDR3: CASSLLAGPGNEQFF. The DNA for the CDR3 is TGTGCCAGCAGTTTACTAGCGGGACCAGGGAATGAGCAGTTCTTC.

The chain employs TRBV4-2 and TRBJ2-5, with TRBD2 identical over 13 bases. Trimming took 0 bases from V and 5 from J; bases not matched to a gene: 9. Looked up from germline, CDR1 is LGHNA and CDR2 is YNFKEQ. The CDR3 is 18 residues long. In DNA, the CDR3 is TGTGCCAGCAGCCAAGATCTAACTAGCGGGGGGGCTTGGGAGACCCAGTACTTC. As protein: CASSQDLTSGGAWETQYF.

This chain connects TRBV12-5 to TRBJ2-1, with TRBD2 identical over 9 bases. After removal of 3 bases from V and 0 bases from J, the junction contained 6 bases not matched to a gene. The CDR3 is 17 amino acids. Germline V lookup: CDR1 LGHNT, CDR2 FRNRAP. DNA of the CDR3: TGTGCTAGTGGTTTCGGGACTAGCAGGAGCTCCTACAATGAGCAGTTCTTC. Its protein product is CASGFGTSRSSYNEQFF.

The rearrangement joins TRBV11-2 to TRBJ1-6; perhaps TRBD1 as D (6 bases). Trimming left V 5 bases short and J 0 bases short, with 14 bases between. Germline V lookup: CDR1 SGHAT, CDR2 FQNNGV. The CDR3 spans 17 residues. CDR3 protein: CASSKDRTSSYNSPLHF. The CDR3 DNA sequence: TGTGCCAGCAGCAAAGACAGGACTAGCTCCTATAATTCACCCCTCCACTTT.

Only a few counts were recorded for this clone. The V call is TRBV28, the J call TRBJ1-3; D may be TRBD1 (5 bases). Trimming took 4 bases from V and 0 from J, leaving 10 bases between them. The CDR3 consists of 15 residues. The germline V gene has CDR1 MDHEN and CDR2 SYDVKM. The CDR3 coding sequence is TGTGCCAGCAGTTCGTGGACAACCTCTGGAAACACCATATATTTT. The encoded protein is CASSSWTTSGNTIYF.

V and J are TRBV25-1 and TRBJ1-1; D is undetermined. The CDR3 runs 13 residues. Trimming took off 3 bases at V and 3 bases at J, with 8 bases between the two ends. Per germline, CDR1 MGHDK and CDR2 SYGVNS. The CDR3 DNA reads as TGTGCCAGCAGTGATATGGCCGACACTGAAGCTTTCTTT. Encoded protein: CASSDMADTEAFF.

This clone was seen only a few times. For the CDR3, the DNA is TGCGCCAGCAGCCTAGGGACAGCGGGGGCCCAAGCTTTCTTT. Protein: CASSLGTAGAQAFF. V is TRBV4-3 and J is TRBJ1-1, with 7 bases fitting TRBD1. Germline values: CDR1 LGHNA, CDR2 YSLEER. The J segment lost 9 bases and the V segment lost 4 bases, leaving 11 bases of the junction unmatched. The CDR3 runs 14 residues.

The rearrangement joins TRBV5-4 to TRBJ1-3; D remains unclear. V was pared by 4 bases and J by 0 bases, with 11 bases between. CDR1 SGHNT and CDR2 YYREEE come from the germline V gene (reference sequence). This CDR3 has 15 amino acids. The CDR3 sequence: CASSPFGGSGNTIYF. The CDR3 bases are TGTGCCAGCAGCCCATTCGGCGGCTCTGGAAACACCATATATTTT.

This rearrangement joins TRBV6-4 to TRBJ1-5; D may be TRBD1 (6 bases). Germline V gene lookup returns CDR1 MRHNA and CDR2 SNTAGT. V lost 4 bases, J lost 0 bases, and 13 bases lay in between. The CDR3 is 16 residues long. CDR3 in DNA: TGTGCCAGCAGTGTTAACAGGGATGATAGCAATCAGCCCCAGCATTTT. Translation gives CASSVNRDDSNQPQHF.

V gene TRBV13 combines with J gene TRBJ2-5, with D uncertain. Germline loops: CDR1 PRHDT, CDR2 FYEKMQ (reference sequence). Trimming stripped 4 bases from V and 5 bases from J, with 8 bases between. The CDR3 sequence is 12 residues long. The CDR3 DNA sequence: TGTGCCAGCAGCTCGGGTTGGGAGACCCAGTACTTC. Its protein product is CASSSGWETQYF.

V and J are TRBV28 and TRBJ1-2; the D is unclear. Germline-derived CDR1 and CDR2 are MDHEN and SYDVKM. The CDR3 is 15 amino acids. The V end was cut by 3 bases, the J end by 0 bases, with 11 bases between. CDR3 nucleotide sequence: TGTGCCAGCAGTTTTTTTGCGGGAGCTAACTATGGCTACACCTTC. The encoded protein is CASSFFAGANYGYTF.

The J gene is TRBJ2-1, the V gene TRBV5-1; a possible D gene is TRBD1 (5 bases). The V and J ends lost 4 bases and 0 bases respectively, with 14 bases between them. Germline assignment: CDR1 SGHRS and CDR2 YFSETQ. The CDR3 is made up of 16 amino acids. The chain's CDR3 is CASSLKTANSYNEQFF. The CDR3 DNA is TGCGCCAGCAGCCTAAAGACAGCTAACTCCTACAATGAGCAGTTCTTC. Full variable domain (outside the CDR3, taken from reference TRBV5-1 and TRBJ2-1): KAGVTQTPRYLIKTRGQQVTLSCSPISGHRSVSWYQQTPGQGLQFLFEYFSETQRNKGNFPGRFSGRQFSNSRSEMNVSTLELGDSALYLCASSLKTANSYNEQFFGPGTRLTVL.

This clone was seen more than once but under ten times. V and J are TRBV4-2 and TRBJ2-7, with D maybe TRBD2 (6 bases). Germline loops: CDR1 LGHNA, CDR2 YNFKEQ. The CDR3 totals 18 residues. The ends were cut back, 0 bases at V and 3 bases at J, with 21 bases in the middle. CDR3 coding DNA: TGTGCCAGCAGCCAAGAAGGCGAAAGTCCGGGGGTTTTCTACGAGCAGTACTTC. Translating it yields CASSQEGESPGVFYEQYF.

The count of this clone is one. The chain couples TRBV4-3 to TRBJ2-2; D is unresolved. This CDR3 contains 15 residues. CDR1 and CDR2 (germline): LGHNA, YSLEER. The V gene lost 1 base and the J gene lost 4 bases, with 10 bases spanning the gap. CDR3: CASSQAVRGTGELFF. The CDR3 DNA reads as TGCGCCAGCAGCCAAGCGGTTAGAGGCACCGGGGAGCTGTTTTTT.